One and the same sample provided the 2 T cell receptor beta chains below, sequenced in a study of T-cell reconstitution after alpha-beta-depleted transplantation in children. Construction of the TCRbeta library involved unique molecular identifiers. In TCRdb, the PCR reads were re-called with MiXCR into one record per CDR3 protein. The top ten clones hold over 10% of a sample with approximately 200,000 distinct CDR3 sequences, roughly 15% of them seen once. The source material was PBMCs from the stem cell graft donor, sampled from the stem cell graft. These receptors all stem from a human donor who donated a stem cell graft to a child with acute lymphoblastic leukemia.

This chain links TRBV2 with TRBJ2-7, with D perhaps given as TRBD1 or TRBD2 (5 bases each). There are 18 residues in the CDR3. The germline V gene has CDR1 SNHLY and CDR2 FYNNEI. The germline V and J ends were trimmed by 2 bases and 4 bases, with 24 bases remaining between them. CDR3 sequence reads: CASSELHGAGTKLYEQYF. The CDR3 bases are TGTGCCAGCAGTGAATTACATGGAGCAGGGACCAAACTATACGAGCAGTACTTC.

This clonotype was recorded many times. CDR3: CASSRQGAAYIDTEAFF. The CDR3 DNA sequence: TGTGCCAGCAGTCGACAGGGGGCCGCCTACATTGACACTGAAGCTTTCTTT. The chain has TRBV27 and TRBJ1-1; the match to TRBD1 covers 10 bases. V lost 5 bases to trimming and J lost 3 bases; unmatched junction nucleotides: 12. This CDR3 comprises 17 residues. Germline V lookup: CDR1 MNHEY, CDR2 SMNVEV (reference sequence).